The 7 T cell receptor beta chains presented below share a single source sample, sequenced in a study of blood T cell repertoires in COVID-19. The method was immunoSEQ multiplex PCR; TCRdb's version includes in-frame clones alone and lacks a portion of them. The data contain approximately 16,000 clones, around 88% of them seen just once; the ten biggest clones take up roughly an eighth. Sequences were obtained from peripheral blood. These receptors were obtained from a human donor in a cohort sampled during active COVID-19.

The rearrangement joins TRBV27 to TRBJ1-2; perhaps TRBD1 as D (6 bases). Germline CDR1 MNHEY, CDR2 SMNVEV (reference sequence). The CDR3 runs 16 residues. The V end lost 0 bases, the J end lost 2 bases, and 13 bases lay between the germline ends. As DNA, the CDR3 is TGTGCCAGCAGTTTATCGTCGTCAACAGGGAACTATGGCTACACCTTC. Translation: CASSLSSSTGNYGYTF.

The CDR3 spells CASSLARGGLLETQYF. The CDR3 nucleotides are TGCGCCAGCAGCTTGGCACGGGGGGGCCTTTTAGAGACCCAGTACTTC. V is TRBV5-1 and J is TRBJ2-5; 8 bases align to TRBD2. This CDR3 is built from 16 residues. Germline V CDR1 and CDR2: SGHRS, YFSETQ. J lost 4 bases, V lost 0 bases, and 8 bases had no gene match.

The rearrangement joins TRBV10-1 to TRBJ1-1; TRBD1 is a possible D gene (6 bases). The CDR3 has 15 residues. V gave up 3 bases and J gave up 1 base, with 12 bases separating them. Germline CDR1 and CDR2: WNHNN and SYGVQD (reference sequence). As DNA, the CDR3 is TGCGCCAGCAGTGAAATTACAGGGAGGAACACTGAAGCTTTCTTT. Amino acids: CASSEITGRNTEAFF.

V usage is TRBV30 and J usage is TRBJ2-7; TRBD2 aligns across 8 bases. The J segment lost 5 bases and the V segment lost 2 bases, leaving 8 bases of the junction unmatched. The CDR3 contains 14 residues. CDR1 is GTSNPN and CDR2 is SVGIG in the germline V gene (reference sequence). This chain's CDR3 is CAWSRGGGVDEQYF. DNA of the CDR3: TGTGCCTGGAGTCGGGGGGGAGGGGTCGACGAGCAGTACTTC.

This chain uses TRBV30 with TRBJ1-2; D is unresolved. Germline CDR1 reads GTSNPN; CDR2 reads SVGIG (reference sequence). CDR3 size: 12 residues. Trimming cost V 3 bases and J 4 bases, with 9 bases left between them. The CDR3 coding sequence is TGTGCCTGGAGCCCCCTTTCCTATGGCTACACCTTC. Protein: CAWSPLSYGYTF.

The V and J genes are TRBV7-8 and TRBJ1-4; the D is unclear. V was cut by 1 base and J by 5 bases, with 11 bases left in between. Germline CDR1 and CDR2: SGHVS and FQNEAQ. The CDR3 consists of 15 residues. The CDR3 reads CASSLVGIFNEKLFF. The CDR3, as DNA: TGTGCCAGCAGCTTAGTCGGGATCTTCAATGAAAAACTGTTTTTT.

The CDR3 loop reads CASSFRHTEVSEAFF. CDR3 coding DNA: TGTGCCAGCAGCTTCCGACATACGGAAGTGTCTGAAGCTTTCTTT. The genes are TRBV11-2 and TRBJ1-1; D call uncertain. CDR1 is SGHAT and CDR2 is FQNNGV in the germline V gene. Trimming left V 3 bases short and J 6 bases short, with 17 bases between. The CDR3 is 15 amino acids.